This section outlines one T cell receptor (beta chain) sequence together with its context. The data stem from a study of blood T cell repertoires in COVID-19. Germline CDR1 and CDR2: MDHEN and SYDVKM. CDR3 size: 12 residues. V lost 6 bases and J 7 bases, leaving 12 bases between the germline ends. The data were produced by immunoSEQ multiplex PCR, yet TCRdb's version contains in-frame clones alone and is incomplete. The data contain 180,000 or so clones, 75% to 85% of them singletons. The sample consisted of peripheral blood. The clonotype comes from a woman aged 40 to 50 with COVID-19, enrolled during active disease. This chain links TRBV28 with TRBJ1-2; no reliable D call. The CDR3 protein is CASSPAVIGYTF. The CDR3 nucleotides are TGTGCCAGCAGCCCCGCAGTCATTGGCTACACCTTC.